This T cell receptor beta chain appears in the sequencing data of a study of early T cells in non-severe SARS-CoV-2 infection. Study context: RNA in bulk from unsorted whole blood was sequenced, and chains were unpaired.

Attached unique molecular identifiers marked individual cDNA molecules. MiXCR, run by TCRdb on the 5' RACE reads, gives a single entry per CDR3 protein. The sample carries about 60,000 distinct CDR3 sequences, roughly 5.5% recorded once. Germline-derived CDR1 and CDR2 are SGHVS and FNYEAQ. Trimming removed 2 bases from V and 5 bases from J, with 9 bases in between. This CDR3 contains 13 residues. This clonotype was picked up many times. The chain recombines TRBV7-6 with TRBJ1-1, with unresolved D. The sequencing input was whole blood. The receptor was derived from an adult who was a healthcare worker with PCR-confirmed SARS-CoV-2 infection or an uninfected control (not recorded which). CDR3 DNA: TGTGCCAGCAGCTTATCTGAGGTTACTGAAGCTTTCTTT. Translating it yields CASSLSEVTEAFF. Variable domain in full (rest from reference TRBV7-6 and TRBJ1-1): GAGVSQSPRYKVTKRGQDVALRCDPISGHVSLYWYRQALGQGPEFLTYFNYEAQQDKSGLPNDRFSAERPEGSISTLTIQRTEQRDSAMYRCASSLSEVTEAFFGQGTRLTVV.